This T cell receptor (beta chain) was documented in a study of T cells in Graves' hyperthyroidism and ophthalmopathy. About the study: Blood was drawn when the patient was first diagnosed and still untreated.

From RNA transcripts, TCR beta CDR3 regions were amplified. A set of HTBI primers served as the primers for a first-round RT-PCR of the TCR CDR3. Each CDR3 protein gets one entry after TCRdb re-called the multiplex PCR reads with MiXCR. The sample has 600,000 to 700,000 distinct CDR3 sequences, 14% to 15% seen once; the top ten hold over 3.5%. The CDR3 runs to 15 residues. V lost 1 base and J 12 bases, leaving 22 bases between the germline ends. Germline CDR1 is SGHAT and CDR2 is FQNNGV. Uncontrolled infection, other autoimmune disease, pregnancy and lactation each barred patients from inclusion. Many counts were recorded for this clonotype.

The gene calls are TRBV11-2 and TRBJ2-7, with D perhaps matching TRBD2 (6 bases). This clonotype was sampled from a woman aged 40-49 years with Graves' ophthalmopathy. Sequenced material: blood. The CDR3 DNA follows: TGTGCCAGCAGCTTAGGGCGGGGCCCTGGCGACACATCGTACTTC. Translation gives CASSLGRGPGDTSYF.